This TCR beta chain was sequenced in a study of blood T cell repertoires in COVID-19. The CDR3 is 16 amino acids. V lost 1 base and J 3 bases, leaving 13 bases between the germline ends. CDR1 is LGHNT, CDR2 FRNRAP, per germline. Assay: immunoSEQ multiplex PCR; the TCRdb copy retains only in-frame clones and omits some. Of around 300,000 clones listed, 87% are singletons. The chain employs TRBV12-5 and TRBJ2-1; D unclear. The receptor's source is a man in his forties or fifties with active or convalescent COVID-19. The sample was peripheral blood. CDR3 sequence: CASGLDRSGGYNEQFF. CDR3 DNA sequence: TGTGCTAGTGGTTTGGACCGGAGTGGCGGCTACAATGAGCAGTTCTTC.